This T cell receptor (beta chain) was captured by sequencing in a study of cytomegalovirus exposure and HLA in healthy donors. Overall study results and limits: Some V segments (TRBV6-2 and TRBV6-3 among them) were excluded as indistinguishable. For presence/absence analyses, sequencing depth was assumed to be roughly uniform across donors. As confirmed in vitro, a few CMV-associated chains were specific for CMV antigens. TCR beta V- and J-gene trimming, according to a later analysis, was linked to a missense DCLRE1C variant.

Amplification used 60 Vbeta primers and 13 Jbeta primers. Some clones are missing from TCRdb's copy, which holds only in-frame ones; the method was immunoSEQ multiplex PCR. The data hold about 130,000 clones, with roughly four fifths observed a single time. The CDR3 covers 11 residues. The V gene's germline CDR1 is MDHEN and CDR2 SYDVKM. The germline V and J ends were trimmed by 4 bases and 6 bases, with 7 bases remaining between them. Points on this clone: The antigen is not known.

The TCR sequence derives from a girl aged 2 to 9 in good health and CMV-seronegative. The chain couples TRBV28 to TRBJ2-7; D not resolved. Sequences were obtained from PBMCs. The CDR3 sequence is CASSSLREQYF. CDR3 in DNA: TGTGCCAGCAGTTCACTGCGCGAGCAGTACTTC.